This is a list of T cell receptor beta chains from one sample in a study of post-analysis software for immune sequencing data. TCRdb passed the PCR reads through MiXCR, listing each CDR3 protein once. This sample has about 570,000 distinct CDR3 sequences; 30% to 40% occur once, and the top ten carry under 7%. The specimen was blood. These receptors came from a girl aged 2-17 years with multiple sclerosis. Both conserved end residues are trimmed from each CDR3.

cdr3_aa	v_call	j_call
ASSFMADQETQY	TRBV12-3/TRBV12-4	TRBJ2-5
ASSQYRGPAKNIQY	TRBV11-2	TRBJ2-4
ASRAGTGGTEAF	TRBV6-1	TRBJ1-1
ASSRTGAHEQF	TRBV6-5	TRBJ2-1
ASSPLVTYEQY	TRBV18	TRBJ2-7
ASSLYGVGKTQY	TRBV7-9	TRBJ2-5
ASRTGHSMWPGANVLT	TRBV6-1	TRBJ2-6
ASTHQGQGRSGYT	TRBV11-2	TRBJ1-2
SATTGMRSYEQY	TRBV20-1	TRBJ2-7
ASRPNTGGNSPLH	TRBV9	TRBJ1-6
SGGDIGTDTQY	TRBV29-1	TRBJ2-3
ASSEYRDDYT	TRBV25-1	TRBJ1-2
ASSQEPGGQYIQY	TRBV4-1	TRBJ2-4
ASSPSTGRTEAF	TRBV12-3/TRBV12-4	TRBJ1-1
ASSGQGGPYEQY	TRBV4-1	TRBJ2-7
ASSGGAGNYGYT	TRBV5-1	TRBJ1-2
ASGSNEQF	TRBV9	TRBJ2-1
SAKGTNYEQY	TRBV20-1	TRBJ2-7
ASSLVRDVGTQY	TRBV5-1	TRBJ2-5
SVGDGQGARTEAF	TRBV29-1	TRBJ1-1
ASSRGHVYEQY	TRBV7-8	TRBJ2-7
SASGGPSYEQY	TRBV20-1	TRBJ2-7
SVSLASGLEQY	TRBV29-1	TRBJ2-4
ASSLWNRAGGYT	TRBV27	TRBJ1-2
SAQGGNHNEQF	TRBV20-1	TRBJ2-1
ASSLGGTVWDAEAF	TRBV12-3/TRBV12-4	TRBJ1-1
ASSLSTSGGYTDTQY	TRBV13	TRBJ2-3